The entry below gives a single T cell receptor beta chain sequence along with its context. The sample belongs to a study of blood T cell repertoires in COVID-19. Study details: Donors in the United States, Italy and Spain gave samples during acute or convalescent COVID-19. Sample material is recorded as cDNA or gDNA derived from T cells, B-cell-depleted T cells, or PBMCs.

Per the study methods: Cell counts per sample came from amplifying reference gene primers. Assay used: immunoSEQ multiplex PCR; TCRdb lists only in-frame clones, some missing. For V, J and clone size, that table is used; D and trimming come from the DNA. Among around 70,000 clones listed, 87% were seen once. The CDR3 covers 12 residues. Germline V gene sequence: CDR1 SEHNR, CDR2 FQNEAQ (reference sequence). V was clipped by 1 base and J by 8 bases, with 6 bases between them. The specimen sequenced was peripheral blood. The receptor was isolated from a young woman with acute or convalescent COVID-19. The chain is built from TRBV7-9 and TRBJ2-1; D is possibly TRBD2 (5 bases). The CDR3 DNA follows: TGTGCCAGCAGCTTAGAGGGAGATGAGCAGTTCTTC. Encoded protein: CASSLEGDEQFF.